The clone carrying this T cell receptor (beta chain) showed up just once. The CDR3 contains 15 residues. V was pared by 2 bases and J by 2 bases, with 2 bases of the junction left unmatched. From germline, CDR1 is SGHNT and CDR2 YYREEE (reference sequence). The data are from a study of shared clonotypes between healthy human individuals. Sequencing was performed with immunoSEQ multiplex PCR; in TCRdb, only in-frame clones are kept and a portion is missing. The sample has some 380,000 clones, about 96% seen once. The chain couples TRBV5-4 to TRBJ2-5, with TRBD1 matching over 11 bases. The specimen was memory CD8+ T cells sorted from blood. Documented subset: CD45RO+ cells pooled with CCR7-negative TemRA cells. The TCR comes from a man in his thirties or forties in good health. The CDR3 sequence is CASSFRDRGQETQYF. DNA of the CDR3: TGTGCCAGCAGCTTCCGGGACAGGGGGCAAGAGACCCAGTACTTC.